The 10 T cell receptor beta chains presented below share a single source sample, sequenced in a study of OX40 agonist ivuxolimab in advanced cancers. Profiled with immunoSEQ multiplex PCR; TCRdb holds only in-frame clones, not every one. The data hold 95,000 or so clones, with around 90% observed a single time. This specimen consisted of CD4+ or CD8+ T cells sorted from blood, obtained in a trial of the OX40 agonist ivuxolimab. These receptors all stem from an adult with an advanced solid tumor such as melanoma, head and neck, liver or kidney cancer.

The CDR3 is CASSQDPGLRELFF. In DNA, the CDR3 is TGTGCCAGCAGCCAAGATCCAGGATTGAGGGAGCTGTTTTTT. The chain links TRBV4-2 to TRBJ2-2; D uncertain. Germline V gene sequence: CDR1 LGHNA, CDR2 YNFKEQ. This CDR3 comprises 14 residues. V lost 0 bases to trimming and J lost 9 bases, with 11 bases between them.

The chain recombines TRBV6-6 with TRBJ2-1, with 7 bases aligning to TRBD2. Per the germline V gene, CDR1 is MNHNY and CDR2 is SVGAGI (reference sequence). V shed 0 bases, J shed 9 bases, and the junction held 5 bases outside the gene matches. The CDR3 runs 14 residues. CDR3 nucleotide sequence: TGTGCCAGCAGTTACTCCCCACTAGCGCCTGAGCAGTTCTTC. It specifies CASSYSPLAPEQFF.

The chain recombines TRBV6-6 with TRBJ1-1, with a weak D call TRBD1 (5 bases). The CDR3 contains 13 residues. The V end lost 10 bases, the J end lost 4 bases, and 16 bases lay between the germline ends. Germline V gene lookup returns CDR1 MNHNY and CDR2 SVGAGI (reference sequence). CDR3 nucleotide sequence: TGTGCCACCCTGGGACTTAGGGCCACTGAAGCTTTCTTT. It yields the protein CATLGLRATEAFF.

The rearrangement joins TRBV29-1 to TRBJ2-1; 7 bases map to TRBD1. Per the germline V gene, CDR1 is SQVTM and CDR2 is ANQGSEA. Trimming removed 6 bases from V and 3 bases from J; junction bases left unmatched: 8. The length of the CDR3 is 14 residues. The CDR3 region is CSVGQGTVYNEQFF. CDR3 nucleotide sequence: TGCAGCGTGGGCCAGGGGACAGTCTACAATGAGCAGTTCTTC.

The chain employs TRBV21-1 and TRBJ2-7. TRBV21-1 constitutes a pseudogene. This CDR3 region has 16 residues. CDR3 DNA: TGTGCCAGCAGCAAAGAAATCGGAGGGGGACTCTACGAGCAGTACTTC. Translated: CASSKEIGGGLYEQYF.

This clone was detected only once. The V call is TRBV7-9, the J call TRBJ2-2; D is uncertain. The CDR3 totals 16 residues. The V gene's germline CDR1 is SEHNR and CDR2 FQNEAQ (reference sequence). Trimming stripped 6 bases from V and 4 bases from J, with 18 bases between. The chain's CDR3 is CASSPARLGLTGELFF. In nucleotides, the CDR3 is TGTGCCAGCAGTCCGGCCCGCTTGGGCCTCACCGGGGAGCTGTTTTTT.

The chain carries TRBV14 and TRBJ2-7; D is undetermined. Germline V gives CDR1 SGHDN, CDR2 FVKESK. Trimming removed 2 bases from V and 2 bases from J, with 7 bases in between. The CDR3 loop spans 13 amino acids. The CDR3 DNA follows: TGTGCCAGCAGCCAATCCAGCCCCTACGAGCAGTACTTC. This sequence encodes CASSQSSPYEQYF.

The chain combines TRBV30 with TRBJ2-3, with D possibly being TRBD1 or TRBD2 (5 bases each). Trimming stripped 6 bases from V and 1 base from J, with 8 bases between. The germline gives CDR1 GTSNPN, CDR2 SVGIG (reference sequence). The CDR3 sequence is 12 residues long. The CDR3 DNA reads TGTGCCTGCGGGGCCGGCACAGATACGCAGTATTTT. Translation: CACGAGTDTQYF.

V gene TRBV30 combines with J gene TRBJ1-6, with no clear D. The CDR3 is 13 residues long. Germline V lookup: CDR1 GTSNPN, CDR2 SVGIG (reference sequence). Deletions cut 2 bases from V and 7 bases from J, with 9 bases between. The CDR3 sequence: CAWSRLGNSPLHF. Written as DNA, the CDR3 is TGTGCCTGGAGTAGGCTGGGGAATTCACCCCTCCACTTT.

This chain uses TRBV7-2 with TRBJ1-2, with D perhaps matching TRBD1 (5 bases). The CDR3 has 16 amino acids. Trimming cost V 2 bases and J 8 bases, with 21 bases left between them. Looked up from germline, CDR1 is SGHTA and CDR2 is FQGNSA. The chain's CDR3 is CASSLYSAGLESGYTF. The DNA for the CDR3 is TGTGCCAGCAGCTTATACTCAGCAGGGCTAGAGTCAGGCTACACCTTC.